A single sample is the source of the 26 T cell receptor beta chains below, sequenced in a study of blood T cell repertoires in COVID-19. The method was immunoSEQ multiplex PCR; TCRdb's version includes in-frame clones alone and lacks a portion of them. This sample yields about 140,000 clones, of which 88% are seen a single time; around 1.9% belongs to the top ten. The sample was peripheral blood. The receptor source for this set is an older man with acute or convalescent COVID-19.

CDR3 nucleotide sequence: TGTGCCAGCAGTTTGACAGGGCCCACTGAAGCTTTCTTT. This gives the protein CASSLTGPTEAFF. The J gene is TRBJ1-1, the V gene TRBV12-3 or TRBV12-4; 7 nucleotides align to TRBD1. V was clipped by 3 bases and J by 4 bases; unmatched bases: 2. The CDR3 totals 13 residues.

The gene calls are TRBV2 and TRBJ2-3, with D possibly TRBD1 on 6 matching bases. The V gene lost 0 bases and the J gene lost 5 bases, with 6 bases spanning the gap. This CDR3 is built from 13 residues. Germline CDR1 SNHLY, CDR2 FYNNEI. The chain's CDR3 is CASSEAGGDTQYF. CDR3 nucleotides: TGTGCCAGCAGTGAAGCAGGGGGAGATACGCAGTATTTT.

V is TRBV5-1 and J is TRBJ1-2, with 7 bases identical to TRBD1. This CDR3 is built from 16 residues. Losses at the gene ends were 0 bases for V and 8 bases for J; bases not matched to a gene: 13. Germline assignment: CDR1 SGHRS and CDR2 YFSETQ. The CDR3 nucleotides are TGCGCCAGCAGCTTGGCTTTCCGACAGGGCCCTGGAGGCTACACCTTC. It is translated as CASSLAFRQGPGGYTF.

This clone was counted only a few times. The chain recombines TRBV10-1 with TRBJ2-2; 10 bases align to TRBD1. Germline loops: CDR1 WNHNN, CDR2 SYGVQD (reference sequence). The junction had 15 bases not matched to a gene; V was cut back by 7 bases and J by 4 bases. This CDR3 is 18 amino acids long. The CDR3 loop is CASTLSHPGTGVTGELFF. The CDR3, as DNA: TGCGCCAGCACGCTTTCCCACCCCGGGACAGGGGTCACCGGGGAGCTGTTTTTT.

This chain connects TRBV11-3 to TRBJ2-1; D is unresolved. V lost 3 bases, J lost 3 bases, and 6 bases lay in between. CDR3 length: 13 residues. Germline CDR1 and CDR2: SGHNT and YENEEA. The DNA of the CDR3 is TGTGCCAGCAGCTTTCGCAGCTACAATGAGCAGTTCTTC. Its protein product is CASSFRSYNEQFF.

In its sample, this clone was seen a few times. The V gene is TRBV29-1, the J gene TRBJ2-7; a possible D gene is TRBD2 (5 bases). The CDR3 loop spans 12 amino acids. Per the germline V gene, CDR1 is SQVTM and CDR2 is ANQGSEA. Between the trimmed V and J ends, which lost 4 bases and 2 bases, there was a span of 9 bases. The CDR3 DNA sequence: TGCAGCGTTGGAGGGCGAGCCTACGAGCAGTACTTC. Protein sequence: CSVGGRAYEQYF.

V and J are TRBV15 and TRBJ2-2; weak D call: TRBD2 (6 bases). CDR3 length equals 15 residues. The V gene's germline CDR1 is LNHNV and CDR2 YYDKDF (reference sequence). Trimming removed 4 bases from V and 3 bases from J, with 12 bases in between. Written as DNA, the CDR3 is TGTGCCACCAGCAAAGATGCGGGGTACACCGGGGAGCTGTTTTTT. Its protein product is CATSKDAGYTGELFF.

For this clone: One end of the junction is discordant with germline, which a read error may explain. The chain is built from TRBV12-5 and TRBJ2-7; D remains ambiguous. The CDR3 covers 10 residues. Germline V lookup: CDR1 LGHNT, CDR2 FRNRAP. The DNA of the CDR3 is TGTGCTAGTGGTTTGGGCCATTTCCAGTTC. Residues: CASGLGHFQF.

This chain uses TRBV7-6 with TRBJ1-3; 7 positions match TRBD1. CDR1 is SGHVS and CDR2 is FNYEAQ in the germline V gene. The CDR3 has 16 amino acids. V trimming: 5 bases; J trimming: 3 bases; junction bases outside the gene matches: 10. CDR3 residues: CASSPIDRVGGNTIYF. CDR3 in DNA: TGTGCCAGCAGCCCCATAGACAGGGTTGGTGGAAACACCATATATTTT. Complete variable domain (other parts from reference TRBV7-6 and TRBJ1-3): GAGVSQSPRYKVTKRGQDVALRCDPISGHVSLYWYRQALGQGPEFLTYFNYEAQQDKSGLPNDRFSAERPEGSISTLTIQRTEQRDSAMYRCASSPIDRVGGNTIYFGEGSWLTVV.

This rearrangement joins TRBV29-1 to TRBJ2-7; TRBD2 aligns across 14 bases. The V gene end was trimmed by 6 bases and the J gene end by 0 bases; junction bases not matched to a gene: 7. The CDR3 has 16 residues. Germline loops: CDR1 SQVTM, CDR2 ANQGSEA. This CDR3 is CSVWGGTSGSSYEQYF. The DNA for the CDR3 is TGCAGCGTCTGGGGGGGGACTAGCGGGAGCTCCTACGAGCAGTACTTC.

This sequence joins TRBV24-1 and TRBJ1-5, with D unresolved. Germline V gene lookup returns CDR1 KGHDR and CDR2 SFDVKD. The V end lost 5 bases, the J end lost 0 bases, and 7 bases lay between the germline ends. CDR3 length: 14 amino acids. CDR3 in amino acids: CATSAGDSNQPQHF. CDR3 DNA: TGTGCCACCAGTGCCGGGGATAGCAATCAGCCCCAGCATTTT.

The gene calls are TRBV29-1 and TRBJ2-2; D not resolved. The germline V gene encodes CDR1 SQVTM and CDR2 ANQGSEA. The V end was cut by 6 bases, the J end by 0 bases, with 17 bases between. CDR3 length: 16 amino acids. CDR3 DNA sequence: TGCAGCGTGGGCCCTCGGCAGGCCTCGAACACCGGGGAGCTGTTTTTT. Translating gives CSVGPRQASNTGELFF.

This chain uses TRBV7-2 with TRBJ1-2; the match to TRBD1 covers 7 bases. The CDR3 covers 13 residues. Germline trimming cut 3 bases from V and 8 bases from J; bases unmatched to any gene: 6. CDR1 and CDR2 from the germline V gene are SGHTA and FQGNSA. CDR3 bases: TGTGCCAGCAGCTTCAAGGGGGCGCCAGGCTACACCTTC. This sequence encodes CASSFKGAPGYTF. Full variable domain (outside the CDR3, taken from reference TRBV7-2 and TRBJ1-2): GAGVSQSPSNKVTEKGKDVELRCDPISGHTALYWYRQSLGQGLEFLIYFQGNSAPDKSGLPSDRFSAERTGGSVSTLTIQRTQQEDSAVYLCASSFKGAPGYTFGSGTRLTVV.

The CDR3 loop is CASRLPPARAGNQPQHF. Written as DNA, the CDR3 is TGTGCCAGCAGACTCCCCCCTGCGCGGGCGGGCAATCAGCCCCAGCATTTT. V and J are TRBV28 and TRBJ1-5; unclear D gene. Deletions cut 6 bases from V and 2 bases from J, with 20 bases between. Germline V lookup: CDR1 MDHEN, CDR2 SYDVKM. CDR3 size: 17 residues.

The V gene is TRBV28, the J gene TRBJ1-2; TRBD1 agrees at 9 bases. There are 17 residues in the CDR3. The V gene end was trimmed by 4 bases and the J gene end by 0 bases; junction bases not matched to a gene: 9. Germline CDR1 is MDHEN and CDR2 is SYDVKM. DNA of the CDR3: TGTGCCAGCAGTTCGCCCGGGACAGGGCTCCCTAACTATGGCTACACCTTC. Translated, it gives CASSSPGTGLPNYGYTF.

This clone has only a few counts. The chain recombines TRBV20-1 with TRBJ1-3; maybe TRBD1 (5 bases). Trimming removed 3 bases at V and 7 bases at J, with 13 bases between. Germline V gene data show CDR1 as DFQATT and CDR2 as SNEGSKA (reference sequence). The CDR3 length is 13 residues. CDR3 bases: TGCAGTGCTAGTCGGGGGAAAGCGAACACCATATATTTT. Translating it yields CSASRGKANTIYF.

The chain carries TRBV5-8 and TRBJ1-2, with no clear D. The CDR3 runs to 15 residues. Trimming shortened V by 4 bases and J by 4 bases, and 17 bases separated the two germline ends. Germline V gene lookup returns CDR1 SGHTS and CDR2 YDEGEE. DNA for the CDR3: TGTGCCAGCAGCCCCAGGAATACCGGCTTCTATGGCTACACCTTC. Amino acid sequence: CASSPRNTGFYGYTF.

The chain recombines TRBV5-1 with TRBJ1-1; TRBD1 agrees at 10 bases. The CDR3 runs 15 residues. After removal of 4 bases from V and 5 bases from J, the junction contained 8 bases not matched to a gene. Germline V gene sequence: CDR1 SGHRS, CDR2 YFSETQ. CDR3 in amino acids: CASSGRQGARTEAFF. CDR3 coding DNA: TGCGCCAGCAGCGGACGACAGGGGGCCAGGACTGAAGCTTTCTTT.

V gene TRBV20-1 combines with J gene TRBJ1-2, with TRBD1 as a possible D gene (5 bases). Germline V gene sequence: CDR1 DFQATT, CDR2 SNEGSKA (reference sequence). This CDR3 spans 14 amino acids. Deletions cut 3 bases from V and 7 bases from J, with 18 bases between. In DNA form, the CDR3 reads TGCAGTGCTAGTCCAGGGTTAAGTTCGGGTGGCTACACCTTC. Amino acid sequence: CSASPGLSSGGYTF.

The rearrangement links TRBV10-1 to TRBJ2-2; the match to TRBD1 covers 9 bases. This CDR3 region has 14 residues. J lost 6 bases, V lost 5 bases, and 4 bases had no gene match. The germline gives CDR1 WNHNN, CDR2 SYGVQD (reference sequence). The CDR3 loop is CASSPGTGPGELFF. In nucleotides, the CDR3 is TGCGCCAGCAGTCCCGGGACAGGGCCCGGGGAGCTGTTTTTT.

The V gene is TRBV28, the J gene TRBJ2-5; tentatively, D is TRBD1 (5 bases). CDR3 length equals 12 residues. Trimming cost V 10 bases and J 2 bases, with 11 bases left between them. The V gene's germline CDR1 is MDHEN and CDR2 SYDVKM. This CDR3 is CATQVRQETQYF. DNA of the CDR3: TGTGCCACACAGGTGAGGCAAGAGACCCAGTACTTC.

The rearrangement links TRBV5-1 to TRBJ2-3; 8 bases align to TRBD1. The CDR3 contains 14 residues. Trimming removed 7 bases from V and 5 bases from J; junction bases left unmatched: 9. Germline V gives CDR1 SGHRS, CDR2 YFSETQ. The CDR3 coding sequence is TGCGCCAGCGGCCCAGGGACAGGTCAAGATACGCAGTATTTT. Amino acid sequence: CASGPGTGQDTQYF.

The chain links TRBV6-5 to TRBJ2-7; 9 bases line up with TRBD1. CDR3 length equals 13 residues. The ends lost 5 bases at V and 12 bases at J; junction bases unmatched: 11. Germline CDR1 reads MNHEY; CDR2 reads SVGAGI. The CDR3 bases are TGTGCCAGCAGTCGGACAGGGGTCCTCCTGGTGTACTTC. It translates to CASSRTGVLLVYF.

The chain has TRBV7-9 and TRBJ1-6; tentatively, D is TRBD1 (5 bases). The CDR3 consists of 19 residues. CDR1 is SEHNR, CDR2 FQNEAQ, per germline (reference sequence). Trimming shortened V by 1 base and J by 0 bases, and 16 bases separated the two germline ends. CDR3 nucleotide sequence: TGTGCCAGCAGCTTAGTAGGGGTTGGTCAAAGCTCCTATAATTCACCCCTCCACTTT. This codes for CASSLVGVGQSSYNSPLHF.

The gene calls are TRBV7-6 and TRBJ1-4; D call uncertain. The germline CDR1 and CDR2 sequences are SGHVS and FNYEAQ. The CDR3 length is 14 residues. V was trimmed by 1 base and J by 5 bases, leaving 8 bases between them. The CDR3 DNA reads TGTGCCAGCAGCTTAGTGTCCGGGAATGAAAAACTGTTTTTT. Translated: CASSLVSGNEKLFF.

The J gene is TRBJ2-3, the V gene TRBV11-3; D possibly corresponds to TRBD2 (5 bases). The length of the CDR3 is 12 residues. CDR1 and CDR2 from the germline V gene are SGHNT and YENEEA. V was pared by 3 bases and J by 4 bases, with 5 bases between. CDR3 amino acids: CASSLRADTQYF. CDR3 DNA: TGTGCCAGCAGCTTGAGGGCAGATACGCAGTATTTT. The variable domain in full, with the rest retrieved from reference TRBV11-3 and TRBJ2-3, is EAGVVQSPRYKIIEKKQPVAFWCNPISGHNTLYWYLQNLGQGPELLIRYENEEAVDDSQLPKDRFSAERLKGVDSTLKIQPAELGDSAVYLCASSLRADTQYFGPGTRLTVL.